Included here is one TCR beta chain sequence, with context. The data are from a study of blood T cell repertoires in COVID-19. Study processing details: Estimated nucleated cell counts came from reference gene primer amplification. Sequencing used immunoSEQ multiplex PCR; TCRdb keeps in-frame clones, though not all of them. The DNA was the basis for D and trimming; V, J and clone size are from that table. The table shows some 450,000 clones, with about 91% occurring only once. Germline lookup yields CDR1 SGHRS and CDR2 YFSETQ. Trimming pared 0 bases from V and 6 bases from J, leaving 7 bases between. The CDR3 length is 12 residues.

The sample consisted of peripheral blood. The source is a woman in her 50s with COVID-19, enrolled during active disease. V and J are TRBV5-1 and TRBJ2-7; D is possibly TRBD1 (6 bases). CDR3 sequence reads: CASSLGGGEQYF. For the CDR3, the DNA is TGCGCCAGCAGCTTGGGAGGGGGCGAGCAGTACTTC.